This entry describes one T cell receptor beta chain. This clone was detected only a few times. Its cognate antigen has yet to be identified. There are no base qualities to consult, and no much larger clone falls within one base. This same CDR3 is encoded by further DNA sequences in the sample. The sample comes from a study of shared clonotypes between healthy human individuals (dated by TCRdb to the early 2020s). With regard to the full study: The cohort included three men and a couple of women between 18 and 49 years of age. The study deeply sequenced blood TCR repertoires of about 5 healthy adults to estimate repertoire size and the extent of clonotype sharing between individuals. Different laboratories and diverse techniques were used to prepare libraries and sequence TCR repertoires, to increase sequencing depth and limit assay-specific biases. Per donor, three plates each were used for CD4 naive and CD4 memory, two for CD8 naive, and one for CD8 memory. Between about 0.8 and 9 billion PBMCs per donor were obtained by leukapheresis. Paper-wide results and their limitations: Sampling was restricted to blood, and TCR repertoires in tissue are likely to differ from TCR repertoires in blood. Pairwise subsampling led to the expectation that sequencing depth would affect the degree of clonotype sharing among donors. Higher generation probabilities were observed for clonotypes shared by all four sorted-subset donors than for non-shared clonotypes. The small number of donors limited the genetic and exposure-history diversity represented. Rarefaction of sorted-subset datasets indicated incomplete sequencing despite the large sequencing depth. Naive subsets generally had larger estimated clonotype richness than memory subsets. Sharing across a few donors was observed for 4.5% to 6.5% of naive CD4, 3.5% of naive CD8, over 2% of memory CD4, and around 0.44% of memory CD8 clonotypes.

Using the deep immunoSEQ assay, TCR CDR3 regions were amplified from genomic DNA by multiplex PCR. Extracted genomic DNA from each cell subset was distributed evenly across all wells of several immunoSEQ 96-well plates, and each plate was treated as a replicate. For sorted subsets, around 200 ng genomic DNA, equal to tens of thousands of T cell genomes, was loaded into each replicate PCR. Purified libraries were measured with a Qubit 3.0 fluorometer, size-checked on a Bioanalyzer 2100, and measured again with the KAPA Library Quantification kit. Every immunoSEQ 96-well plate was sequenced on a separate single-read 150-cycle Illumina NextSeq 550 flow cell. In the authors' own workflow: Because the immunoSEQ output held only junctional sequences and lacked quality scores, the filtering could not match the filtering applied to full-length reads. Sequences were annotated with PyIR, a Python wrapper for IgBLAST v1.9, and V/J genes and CDR3 were assigned using IMGT germline references. Reads with weak V/J assignments (E-value above 1e-6), missing CDR3, stop codons, out-of-frame junctions, or ambiguous translated residues were removed. A V3J clonotype was defined by an identical inferred V gene, J gene, and CDR3 amino acid sequence. Percentage overlap between repertoires was calculated by dividing the number of shared unique clonotypes by the size of the smaller repertoire. Three approaches were used to assess repertoire richness: RTK rarefaction, the Chao1 estimator, and Recon v2.1 estimates of unobserved clonotypes. OLGA was used to compute generation probabilities for all TCRbeta clonotypes that the gDNA method yielded from a handful of donors. TCRdb holds this immuneACCESS table with in-frame rearrangements only. Some clones are missing; in checked studies, unresolved V genes explain under half, and the rest has no known cause. D and trimming come from the DNA, and the V and J calls and clone size come from that table. This sample has 640,000 or so clones in its table, and around 72% of those were observed once. Of the sample, approximately 1.8% falls within the top ten clones.

The CDR3 spans 12 residues, from the cysteine through the phenylalanine. Left in the record is the CDR3 DNA by itself, 36 bases read in frame from the first base. The germline V gene (reference sequence) sets CDR1 to LNHNV and CDR2 to YYDKDF. V and J lose 0 bases and 2 bases, and a span of 2 bases separates them. The donors were healthy, HIV-negative adults with no recently reported acute infections or vaccinations. Every donor was a Caucasian adult living in Nashville, Tennessee, USA. Magnetic negative selection was used to enrich CD4+ T cells, after which naive cells were positively selected on CD45RA and the negative fraction became the memory subset. Blood was collected by leukapheresis, and PBMCs were isolated by Ficoll-Histopaque density gradient centrifugation and then cryopreserved in liquid nitrogen vapor phase. Analytical flow cytometry was used to check the purity and quantity of every magnetically sorted T cell population. Genomic DNA was isolated from every sorted fraction and measured by UV absorbance on a Nanodrop 2000c.

The receptor was isolated from a woman in her twenties or thirties in good health. The chain uses TRBV15 and TRBJ2-7, with the D gene too uncertain to name. Input material: memory CD4+ T cells sorted from blood. The intended sense of this specimen's cell subset or site label: CD45RA-negative fraction. The nucleotide sequence is TGTGCCACCAGCAGAGATACCTACGAGCAGTACTTC. Its amino acids are CATSRDTYEQYF.